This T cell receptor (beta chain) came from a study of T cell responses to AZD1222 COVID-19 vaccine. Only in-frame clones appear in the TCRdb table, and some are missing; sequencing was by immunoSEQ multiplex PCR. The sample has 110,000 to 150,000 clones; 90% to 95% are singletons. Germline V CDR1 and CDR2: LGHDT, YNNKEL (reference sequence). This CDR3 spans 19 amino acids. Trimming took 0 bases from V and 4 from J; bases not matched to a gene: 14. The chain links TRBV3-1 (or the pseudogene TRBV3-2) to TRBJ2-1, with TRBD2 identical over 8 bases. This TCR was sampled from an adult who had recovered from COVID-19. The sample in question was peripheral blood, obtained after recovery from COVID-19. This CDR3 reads CASSQDNRGGTRGYNEQFF. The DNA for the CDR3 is TGTGCCAGCAGCCAAGATAATAGGGGAGGGACTAGGGGGTACAATGAGCAGTTCTTC.